This T cell receptor beta chain was found in a study of technical replicates of blood from a few donors. TCRdb's table, derived via immunoSEQ multiplex PCR, lists solely in-frame clones and lacks some. The sample contains 60,000 to 90,000 clones, 90% to 95% of which appear only once. The receptor's source is a human donor in good health. The sample was T cells isolated from PBMCs.

CDR3 sequence reads: CASSVNYRNEQYF. For the CDR3, the DNA is TGTGCCAGCAGCGTAAATTACAGGAACGAGCAGTACTTC. This chain connects TRBV9 to TRBJ2-7; D perhaps matches TRBD1 (5 bases). V lost 1 base, J lost 5 bases, and 10 bases lay in between. This CDR3 has 13 amino acids. The germline V gene encodes CDR1 SGDLS and CDR2 YYNGEE.